This T cell receptor (beta chain) was documented in a study of blood T cell repertoires in COVID-19. The protocol was immunoSEQ multiplex PCR, while the TCRdb copy is restricted to in-frame clones and leaves out a portion. The sample has approximately 50,000 clones, 85% to 90% seen once; the top ten hold 5.5% to 7.5%. The CDR3 consists of 11 residues. Deletions cut 8 bases from V and 5 bases from J, with 10 bases between. The germline V gene encodes CDR1 DFQATT and CDR2 SNEGSKA (reference sequence). The sequence was collected from a man aged 60 to 75 with acute or convalescent COVID-19. The gene calls are TRBV20-1 and TRBJ2-1; D is undetermined. Sequenced sample: peripheral blood. CDR3 nucleotides: TGCAGTATCGACGGAGACAATGAGCAGTTCTTC. Translation: CSIDGDNEQFF.